Listed here is a single TCR beta chain. The data were obtained in a study of blood T cell repertoires in COVID-19. Study information: COVID-19 samples, acute and convalescent, were from the United States, Italy and Spain. PBMCs, B-cell-depleted T cells, or T cells were the source of the cDNA or gDNA that made up the material.

Sequencing was performed with immunoSEQ multiplex PCR; in TCRdb, only in-frame clones are kept and a portion is missing. The sample shows approximately 180,000 clones, 80% to 90% of them seen only once. From germline, CDR1 is MNHEY and CDR2 SMNVEV (reference sequence). V was pared by 6 bases and J by 5 bases, with 19 bases between. The CDR3 covers 16 residues. Sequencing was done on a sample of peripheral blood. This sequence originates from a man between 60 and 75 years old with acute or convalescent COVID-19. The genes are TRBV27 and TRBJ2-2, with D tentatively TRBD1 (6 bases). The CDR3 nucleotides are TGTGCCAGCAGAGCTCGGGACACCCCGCGGACCGGGGAGCTGTTTTTT. Translation gives CASRARDTPRTGELFF.